This is a list of T cell receptor beta chains from one sample in a study of human T cells and chemical hapten exposure. TCRdb ran MiXCR on the RACE reads and lists one entry per CDR3 protein. The sample records 190,000 or so distinct CDR3 sequences, around 25% being singletons. Sequences were derived from whole blood, sampled in connection with sensitization to the hapten diphenylcyclopropenone (DPC). These receptors originate from a woman in her thirties or forties with alopecia areata. Some clones in this sample may be carry-over from other donors' samples. Each CDR3 is given with its conserved first and last residue. D genes are given only for firm matches. Size is stated for part of the rows, as once, few or many counts, or as a class when the clone is expanded.

CDR3 DNA	CDR3 protein	D gene	clone size	V gene	J gene
TGTGCCAGCAGTTACTCCACCGGCTACGAGCAGTACTTC	CASSYSTGYEQYF	-	many	TRBV6-2/TRBV6-3	TRBJ2-7
TGCAGCGTAGGACTAGCCGGGGGTACGCAGTATTTT	CSVGLAGGTQYF	TRBD2	-	TRBV29-1	TRBJ2-3
TGTGCCAGCAGCCAAGGACTGGGACTAGCGGGTAATGAGCAGTTCTTC	CASSQGLGLAGNEQFF	TRBD2	-	TRBV3-1	TRBJ2-1
TGCAGTGCTAGAGAGGGTCCCGAGCAGTTCTTC	CSAREGPEQFF	-	-	TRBV20-1	TRBJ2-1
TGTGCCAGCAGCTTGACCGGGACAGGCCCCTACGAGCAGTACTTC	CASSLTGTGPYEQYF	TRBD1	few	TRBV5-5	TRBJ2-7
TGTGCCAGCAGCTTAGGGGGGGCTCAAGAGACCCAGTACTTC	CASSLGGAQETQYF	-	-	TRBV7-9	TRBJ2-5
TGTGCCAGCAGGCAGGACGGAGCCCGCCATCAGCCCCAGCATTTT	CASRQDGARHQPQHF	-	few	TRBV7-2	TRBJ1-5
TGCAGCACCGGGCGCCGCAATGAGCAGTTCTTC	CSTGRRNEQFF	-	few	TRBV29-1	TRBJ2-1
TGCGCCAGCAGCTTGTACGGCCAGGGGGCGGCTGAGCAGTTCTTC	CASSLYGQGAAEQFF	TRBD1	-	TRBV5-1	TRBJ2-1
TGTGCCAGCAGCGGGGGACTAGCGGGAGATCAGGTCTCCTACAATGAGCAGTTCTTC	CASSGGLAGDQVSYNEQFF	TRBD2	-	TRBV5-4	TRBJ2-1
TGTGCCAGCAGACCTATGCAGGGGGGAGGGACGCAGTATTTT	CASRPMQGGGTQYF	-	-	TRBV6-5	TRBJ2-3
TGTGCCAGCAGCTTATGGAATGCAGGCTCACCTCAGGCAGATACGCAGTATTTT	CASSLWNAGSPQADTQYF	-	-	TRBV7-2	TRBJ2-3
TGCAGTGCCCCTGCCCCAGGGGCAAAGGCCTCCTACGAGCAGTACTTC	CSAPAPGAKASYEQYF	-	many	TRBV20-1	TRBJ2-7
TGCAGTGCCCAGTGGGCGGGAGGAGATACGCAGTATTTT	CSAQWAGGDTQYF	TRBD2	-	TRBV20-1	TRBJ2-3
TGTGCCAGCAGCCTCAGCAGAGGGCAGTATGGCTACACCTTC	CASSLSRGQYGYTF	-	few	TRBV7-9	TRBJ1-2
TGCAGTGCTGAGACAGGGGAAGTCACAGATACGCAGTATTTT	CSAETGEVTDTQYF	TRBD1	many	TRBV20-1	TRBJ2-3
TGTGCCAGCAGCCCCCCCGGGACTAGCGGGAGGGCTAATGAGCAGTTCTTC	CASSPPGTSGRANEQFF	TRBD2	few	TRBV7-9	TRBJ2-1
TGTGCCAGCAGTTTAGATTCACAAGCGGTGCGTAATCAGCCCCAGCATTTT	CASSLDSQAVRNQPQHF	-	-	TRBV27	TRBJ1-5
TGTGCCAGCAGTTTGGGTCCCCAAGGGGTCTACGAGCAGTACTTC	CASSLGPQGVYEQYF	-	-	TRBV28	TRBJ2-7
TGTGCCAGCAGCCCTTACGTCGGGTCTGATCCGCCCCAGCATTTT	CASSPYVGSDPPQHF	-	-	TRBV6-2/TRBV6-3	TRBJ1-5